This section outlines one T cell receptor beta chain sequence together with its context. The antigen is not known. These data originate in a study of CD8+CD57+ T cells in acquired aplastic anemia. At the level of the study: Isolated CD4+ and CD8+ cells, once sorted, yielded DNA averaging around 2.9 ug. Study-wide results and caveats: About 29 CD8+ CDR3 sequences occurred in both the patients and the controls. CD8+ Simpson's diversity did not differ significantly between patients and controls.

Sequenced patients had shown CD8+CD57+ cell expansion by flow cytometry. Acquired aplastic anemia of severe grade affected all patients. Genomic DNA served as template for TCR beta VDJ and CDR3 profiling. TCRdb recomputed calls from the reads with MiXCR, one row per CDR3 protein. The table includes just over 450,000 distinct CDR3 sequences, over 25% detected once. Between the trimmed V and J ends, which lost 5 bases and 0 bases, there was a span of 8 bases. This CDR3 is 14 amino acids long. Germline V gene sequence: CDR1 ENHRY, CDR2 SYGVKD. This sequence originates from a human donor with aplastic anemia. The V and J genes are TRBV10-3 and TRBJ1-5; D not certain. Sequenced: sorted CD4+, CD8+, or CD8+CD57+ T cells (not recorded which) from PBMCs. CDR3 loop: CAISYSFSNQPQHF. CDR3 sequence (DNA): TGTGCCATCAGTTACTCTTTTAGCAATCAGCCCCAGCATTTT.